Listed below are T cell receptor beta chains from one sample, sequenced in a study of T cells after posttransplantation cyclophosphamide. Profiled with immunoSEQ multiplex PCR; TCRdb holds only in-frame clones, not every one. Here the sample spans approximately 52,000 clones, more than 70% being singletons. The sequenced sample consisted of PBMCs. All receptors come from a man in his thirties or forties with a blood cancer, CMV-positive, and with a related stem cell donor. CDR3s include the opening cysteine and the closing phenylalanine or tryptophan. A D gene is named only where the DNA matches it firmly. Not every row has a clone size; where given, it reads once, few, many or a size class.

>few|TRBJ1-1|NA|TRBV6-1|14
CASSVEGGRTEAFF
TGTGCCAGCAGTGTAGAGGGCGGAAGGACTGAAGCTTTCTTT
>NA|TRBJ2-5|NA|TRBV5-1|13
CASSLDSQETQYF
TGCGCCAGCAGCTTGGACAGTCAAGAGACCCAGTACTTC
>NA|TRBJ2-5|TRBD1|TRBV5-4|15
CASSLARTGQETQYF
TGTGCCAGCAGCTTGGCCAGGACAGGGCAAGAGACCCAGTACTTC
>few|TRBJ1-2|TRBD1|TRBV7-2|16
CASSQPRGQGFGGYTF
TGTGCCAGCAGCCAACCCCGTGGACAGGGATTTGGTGGCTACACCTTC
>NA|TRBJ1-1|NA|TRBV7-2|14
CASSLTGMNTEAFF
TGTGCCAGCAGCTTAACGGGGATGAACACTGAAGCTTTCTTT
>NA|TRBJ2-7|NA|TRBV25-1|11
CASSDAGYQYF
TGTGCCAGCAGTGATGCAGGGTATCAGTACTTC
>NA|TRBJ2-2|TRBD1|TRBV27|13
CASSSPDRGALFF
TGTGCCAGCAGTTCACCGGACAGGGGCGCGCTGTTTTTT
>NA|TRBJ1-2|TRBD1|TRBV7-2|12
CASSLDRGGYTF
TGTGCCAGCAGTTTGGACAGGGGCGGCTACACCTTC
>NA|TRBJ2-1|TRBD2|TRBV4-1|17
CASSHAGWTSGIREQFF
TGCGCCAGCAGCCATGCAGGATGGACTAGCGGGATTAGGGAGCAGTTCTTC
>once|TRBJ2-7|TRBD2|TRBV18|16
CASSPPLSGSPYEQYF
TGTGCCAGCTCACCTCCACTTAGCGGGAGCCCCTACGAGCAGTACTTC
>NA|TRBJ2-1|TRBD2|TRBV5-1|14
CASRLAGGYNEQFF
TGCGCCAGTCGGCTAGCGGGAGGTTACAATGAGCAGTTCTTC
>NA|TRBJ2-5|NA|TRBV7-9|12
CASSFAAETQYF
TGTGCCAGCAGCTTCGCAGCGGAGACCCAGTACTTC
>NA|TRBJ1-1|TRBD1|TRBV27|15
CASSLRGRTNTEAFF
TGTGCCAGCAGTTTAAGGGGGCGGACTAACACTGAAGCTTTCTTT
>NA|TRBJ2-7|TRBD1|TRBV14|15
CASSQAGTGSNEQYF
TGTGCCAGCAGCCAAGCAGGGACAGGGTCCAACGAGCAGTACTTC
>NA|TRBJ2-5|TRBD1|TRBV4-2|15
CASSQRTGRGETQYF
TGTGCCAGCAGCCAACGGACAGGCAGAGGGGAGACCCAGTACTTC
>once|TRBJ2-7|TRBD1|TRBV5-1|14
CASSPAGTAYEQYF
TGCGCCAGCAGCCCAGCCGGGACAGCCTACGAGCAGTACTTC
>NA|TRBJ1-2|NA|TRBV6-5|13
CASTQQAYHGYTF
TGTGCCAGCACCCAACAGGCCTACCATGGCTACACCTTC
>NA|TRBJ2-5|TRBD2|TRBV7-7|15
CASSLGLAGSETQYF
TGTGCTAGCAGCCTGGGACTAGCGGGATCAGAGACCCAGTACTTC
>NA|TRBJ1-1|TRBD1|TRBV4-1|14
CASSQGTGTAEAFF
TGCGCCAGCAGCCAGGGGACAGGGACAGCAGAAGCTTTCTTT
>NA|TRBJ2-1|NA|TRBV6-5|12
CASRTQGFEQFF
TGTGCCAGCAGGACTCAGGGTTTTGAGCAGTTCTTC
>NA|TRBJ2-2|NA|TRBV11-3|18
CASSLDSSQLMNTGELFF
TGTGCCAGCAGCTTAGATTCCTCCCAGTTGATGAACACCGGGGAGCTGTTTTTT
>NA|TRBJ1-2|TRBD1|TRBV6-1|16
CASSKDSGGWNYGYTF
TGTGCCAGCAGTAAAGACTCAGGGGGGTGGAACTATGGCTACACCTTC
>NA|TRBJ1-1|NA|TRBV14|14
CASSQDQQNTEAFF
TGTGCCAGCAGCCAAGATCAACAGAACACTGAAGCTTTCTTT
>NA|TRBJ1-2|NA|TRBV30|13
CAWSVTVNYGYTF
TGTGCCTGGAGTGTTACAGTTAACTATGGCTACACCTTC
>NA|TRBJ2-1|NA|TRBV27|15
CASSLRAQRDNEQFF
TGTGCCAGCAGTTTGCGGGCACAGAGAGACAATGAGCAGTTCTTC
>NA|TRBJ2-7|TRBD1|TRBV7-9|19
CASSLVIAGGQGSSYEQYF
TGTGCCAGCAGCTTAGTAATAGCCGGGGGACAGGGGTCCTCCTACGAGCAGTACTTC
>few|TRBJ1-4|TRBD1|TRBV5-1|18
CASSSGYGQGAIGEKLFF
TGCGCCAGCAGCTCGGGATATGGTCAGGGGGCAATAGGTGAAAAACTGTTTTTT
>NA|TRBJ2-3|NA|TRBV6-1|13
CASNREFTDTQYF
TGTGCCAGCAATAGGGAGTTTACAGATACGCAGTATTTT
>NA|TRBJ2-7|TRBD1|TRBV2|15
CATRRDRVGSYEQYF
TGTGCCACCCGAAGGGACAGGGTTGGCTCCTACGAGCAGTACTTC
>NA|TRBJ2-2|NA|TRBV7-2|15
CASSLGVFRTGELFF
TGTGCCAGCAGCTTAGGTGTGTTCAGAACCGGGGAGCTGTTTTTT
>NA|TRBJ2-1|TRBD2|TRBV11-3|14
CASRPGLAGDEQFF
TGTGCCAGCAGGCCGGGACTAGCGGGAGATGAGCAGTTCTTC
>NA|TRBJ1-4|NA|TRBV19|15
CASGRVVGTNEKLFF
TGTGCCAGTGGCAGGGTTGTCGGAACTAATGAAAAACTGTTTTTT
>NA|TRBJ2-7|TRBD1|TRBV19|13
CASMAQGSYEQYF
TGTGCCAGTATGGCACAGGGGTCCTACGAGCAGTACTTC
>NA|TRBJ2-1|TRBD2|TRBV9|16
CASRSDSGSSYNEQFF
TGTGCCAGCAGGAGCGATAGCGGGAGCTCCTACAATGAGCAGTTCTTC
>few|TRBJ1-2|NA|TRBV7-8|13
CASSLSRGYGYTF
TGTGCCAGCAGCTTAAGCAGAGGCTATGGCTACACCTTC
>few|TRBJ1-5|NA|TRBV28|12
CASRQEHQPQHF
TGTGCCAGCAGACAGGAACATCAGCCCCAGCATTTT
>NA|TRBJ2-7|TRBD1|TRBV19|15
CASSLNRDRGYEQYF
TGTGCCAGTAGTCTCAACAGGGACAGGGGCTACGAGCAGTACTTC
>NA|TRBJ1-5|TRBD1|TRBV7-8|21
CASSLGAFRRDRARSNQPQHF
TGTGCCAGCAGCTTAGGCGCATTCCGCCGGGACAGGGCGAGAAGCAATCAGCCCCAGCATTTT
>NA|TRBJ2-2|NA|TRBV4-2|13
CASSPGNTGELFF
TGTGCCAGCAGCCCGGGTAACACCGGGGAGCTGTTTTTT
>NA|TRBJ1-5|NA|TRBV19|15
CASSWEGSSNQPQHF
TGTGCCAGTTCCTGGGAGGGGTCTAGCAATCAGCCCCAGCATTTT
>once|TRBJ2-7|NA|TRBV28|15
CASSLLSGNSYEQYF
TGTGCCAGCAGTTTACTTAGCGGTAACTCCTACGAGCAGTACTTC
>NA|TRBJ2-1|NA|TRBV14|18
CASSQVRSTGNSGLEQFF
TGTGCCAGCAGCCAAGTCCGATCTACGGGAAATTCTGGTCTTGAGCAGTTCTTC
>once|TRBJ2-7|NA|TRBV6-5|15
CASSYSNGLTYEQYF
TGTGCCAGCAGTTACTCAAACGGACTGACCTACGAGCAGTACTTC
>NA|TRBJ2-1|TRBD2|TRBV7-3|16
CASSYQAGGSYNEQFF
TGTGCCAGCAGCTACCAAGCGGGAGGAAGCTACAATGAGCAGTTCTTC
>NA|TRBJ2-7|NA|TRBV19|14
CASRGEGGSYEQYF
TGTGCCAGTAGGGGGGAGGGGGGCTCCTACGAGCAGTACTTC